This T cell receptor beta chain was retrieved from a study of regulatory T cells in long-lasting Graves disease. In the study overall: The criterion for persistent Graves' disease was over 5 years of antithyroid drugs with positive TSH receptor antibodies. Study findings and constraints: Less diverse TCR repertoires were seen in persistent Graves' patients than in newly diagnosed ones.

On this clonotype itself: What it binds is not known.

The time point is: persistent/refractory GD, antithyroid drugs over 5 years with positive TRAb. RNA from PBMCs was the source of the TCR library. EDTA tubes were used for drawing roughly 9 milliliters of peripheral blood. Building of the TCR beta libraries involved iRepertoire HTBI primers and Arm-PCR of CDR3 regions. In TCRdb, the multiplex PCR reads were re-called with MiXCR into one record per CDR3 protein. The sample shows some 430,000 distinct CDR3 sequences, roughly a fifth of them seen only once. Trimming at V came to 6 bases and at J to 3 bases, leaving 5 bases not matched to a gene. Germline lookup yields CDR1 DFQATT and CDR2 SNEGSKA (reference sequence). This CDR3 has 14 residues.

The sequence came from a female donor with Graves disease. V gene TRBV20-1 combines with J gene TRBJ2-2; 9 positions agree with TRBD1. Sequencing used peripheral blood mononuclear cells (PBMCs), obtained when the disease was refractory, from a patient treated with antithyroid drugs. The CDR3 region has the DNA TGCAGTGCCAGGGGGACAGGGTACACCGGGGAGCTGTTTTTT. Translation gives CSARGTGYTGELFF.